These 32 T cell receptor beta chains originate from one sample sequenced in a study of response to subunit inactivated influenza vaccine (dated 2018 in TCRdb). Receptor amplification or capture employed RT-PCR. The sequencer was an Illumina HiSeq 2500. TCRdb's own reprocessing of the public reads used fastp at Q25 and MiXCR and kept productive beta chains. Under each unique CDR3 protein, matching rows form one entry showing the most common genes and DNA. The sample table holds around 580,000 distinct CDR3 sequences, of which 11% to 15% were seen once. The ten largest make up roughly 10% of the sample. Sequenced material: PBMCs from blood, taken 12 days after vaccination. The receptors were sampled from a man aged 50 or older who received an inactivated influenza vaccine. Donor details come from another sample of the same person, matched by shared clones.

In this sample, this clonotype turned up many times. In DNA form, the CDR3 reads TGTGCCAGCAGGAGCTGGCAGGGGTATCAGCCCCAGCATTTT. Translated: CASRSWQGYQPQHF. The chain joins TRBV27 to TRBJ1-5; tentatively, D is TRBD1 (6 bases). V lost 6 bases, J lost 5 bases, and 14 bases lay in between. Germline V gene data show CDR1 as MNHEY and CDR2 as SMNVEV (reference sequence). This CDR3 spans 14 amino acids.

There are a few counts of this clonotype. J is TRBJ1-6 and V is TRBV5-1; 10 nucleotides line up with TRBD1. From germline, CDR1 is SGHRS and CDR2 YFSETQ. The CDR3 totals 16 residues. V gave up 3 bases and J gave up 10 bases; unmatched junction bases: 10. CDR3 loop: CASSSYQDRGRSPLHF. The CDR3 DNA follows: TGCGCCAGCAGCTCTTACCAGGACAGGGGGAGGTCACCCCTCCACTTT.

The chain links TRBV7-2 to TRBJ2-2; a weak D match, TRBD2 (5 bases). CDR3 length: 14 residues. Trimming took off 6 bases at V and 1 base at J, with 9 bases between the two ends. CDR1 and CDR2 (germline): SGHTA, FQGNSA. The CDR3 nucleotides read TGTGCCAGCAGATCGGACTGGAACACCGGGGAGCTGTTTTTT. This codes for CASRSDWNTGELFF.

J is TRBJ2-7 and V is TRBV7-2; the D gene could be TRBD1 or TRBD2 (5 bases each). Germline-derived CDR1 and CDR2 are SGHTA and FQGNSA. Trimming removed 1 base from V and 9 bases from J, with 13 bases in between. There are 13 residues in the CDR3. The DNA for the CDR3 is TGTGCCAGCAGCTTAGAGCCCGGGACCCGGCAGTACTTC. Translating gives CASSLEPGTRQYF. Full variable domain (outside the CDR3, taken from reference TRBV7-2 and TRBJ2-7): GAGVSQSPSNKVTEKGKDVELRCDPISGHTALYWYRQSLGQGLEFLIYFQGNSAPDKSGLPSDRFSAERTGGSVSTLTIQRTQQEDSAVYLCASSLEPGTRQYFGPGTRLTVT.

The chain has TRBV24-1 and TRBJ2-2; 13 nucleotides match TRBD2. Unmatched junction bases numbered 3, after V lost 0 bases and J lost 0 bases. This CDR3 contains 19 residues. Looked up from germline, CDR1 is KGHDR and CDR2 is SFDVKD. In nucleotides, the CDR3 is TGTGCCACCAGTGATTTGCAGACTAGCGGGGGGTCGAACACCGGGGAGCTGTTTTTT. Residues: CATSDLQTSGGSNTGELFF.

The rearrangement joins TRBV7-8 to TRBJ2-3, with TRBD2 matching over 7 bases. The V gene end was trimmed by 5 bases and the J gene end by 2 bases; junction bases not matched to a gene: 10. The CDR3 totals 16 residues. Germline lookup yields CDR1 SGHVS and CDR2 FQNEAQ. The CDR3 loop reads CASSRGEAGHTDTQYF. The CDR3 nucleotides read TGTGCCAGCAGCCGGGGGGAAGCGGGCCACACAGATACGCAGTATTTT.

The chain combines TRBV12-3 or TRBV12-4 with TRBJ2-1; TRBD1 might be the D (6 bases). V lost 6 bases and J lost 6, with 12 bases in between. CDR3 length: 13 residues. CDR3 sequence reads: CASRSGTRNEQFF. DNA for the CDR3: TGTGCCAGCAGGTCCGGGACACGCAATGAGCAGTTCTTC.

This clonotype was seen only a few times. The genes are TRBV28 and TRBJ2-5, with unresolved D. Germline V gene data show CDR1 as MDHEN and CDR2 as SYDVKM. The V and J ends lost 3 bases and 1 base respectively, with 9 bases between them. The CDR3 is made up of 14 amino acids. In DNA form, the CDR3 reads TGTGCCAGCAGTTTGTCACCAGCCCAAGAGACCCAGTACTTC. The encoded protein is CASSLSPAQETQYF.

The chain recombines TRBV6-5 with TRBJ1-3; possibly TRBD1 for D (5 bases). The germline gives CDR1 MNHEY, CDR2 SVGAGI. The CDR3 is 16 amino acids. V was clipped by 2 bases and J by 0 bases, with 11 bases between them. The CDR3 spells CASSYGGASSGNTIYF. CDR3 bases: TGTGCCAGCAGTTACGGAGGGGCGAGCTCTGGAAACACCATATATTTT.

This chain connects TRBV15 to TRBJ2-3; D remains ambiguous. The CDR3 loop spans 16 amino acids. V lost 0 bases and J 5 bases, leaving 15 bases between the germline ends. Germline values: CDR1 LNHNV, CDR2 YYDKDF (reference sequence). The CDR3 region is CATSRDVGVAEDTQYF. In DNA form, the CDR3 reads TGTGCCACCAGCAGAGACGTAGGAGTAGCCGAAGATACGCAGTATTTT.

This clonotype was seen a few times. The chain carries TRBV20-1 and TRBJ2-5; TRBD1 matches at 8 bases. The germline V gene has CDR1 DFQATT and CDR2 SNEGSKA (reference sequence). CDR3 length equals 15 residues. Trimming took 6 bases from V and 4 from J; bases not matched to a gene: 13. Here the CDR3 reads CSAQRSWTGRETQYF. Written as DNA, the CDR3 is TGCAGTGCCCAGAGATCCTGGACAGGGAGAGAGACCCAGTACTTC.

V is TRBV5-8 and J is TRBJ1-5; tentatively, D is TRBD1 (5 bases). V was shortened by 4 bases and J by 6 bases, with 11 bases between the two germline ends. The CDR3 runs 13 residues. Germline CDR1 SGHTS, CDR2 YDEGEE. CDR3 in amino acids: CASSHSRGQPQHF. The CDR3 coding sequence is TGTGCCAGCAGCCATTCAAGGGGTCAGCCCCAGCATTTT.

The chain links TRBV5-1 to TRBJ2-3; 8 bases map to TRBD1. Germline trimming cut 4 bases from V and 1 base from J; bases unmatched to any gene: 8. CDR1 and CDR2 from the germline V gene are SGHRS and YFSETQ. The CDR3 is 16 amino acids. As DNA, the CDR3 is TGCGCCAGCAGCCCGGGACAGGCTAGACGCACAGATACGCAGTATTTT. Residues: CASSPGQARRTDTQYF.

This chain uses TRBV7-9 with TRBJ2-4; TRBD1 or TRBD2 may be the D gene (5 bases each). Trimming stripped 0 bases from V and 8 bases from J, with 14 bases between. The CDR3 length is 15 residues. Germline lookup yields CDR1 SEHNR and CDR2 FQNEAQ (reference sequence). CDR3 coding DNA: TGTGCCAGCAGCTTAGCGAGGGCAGGGAAACACATTCAGTACTTC. Residues: CASSLARAGKHIQYF.

A few counts support this clonotype. CDR3 nucleotides: TGTGCCAGCAGTTCCCGAGGGGGGATGGACGAAAAACTGTTTTTT. The encoded protein is CASSSRGGMDEKLFF. This chain joins TRBV12-3 or TRBV12-4 and TRBJ1-4; maybe TRBD1 (6 bases). V was cut by 4 bases and J by 8 bases, with 17 bases left in between. The CDR3 length is 15 residues.

The chain joins TRBV4-2 to TRBJ1-1; TRBD1 matches at 10 bases. This CDR3 is 17 amino acids long. Per germline, CDR1 LGHNA and CDR2 YNFKEQ. J lost 5 bases, V lost 0 bases, and 9 bases had no gene match. The CDR3 bases are TGTGCCAGCAGCCAAGATGTCCGGGACAGGGGAAGAACTGAAGCTTTCTTT. The encoded protein is CASSQDVRDRGRTEAFF.

The rearrangement uses TRBV20-1 and TRBJ2-6; 10 bases match TRBD2. This CDR3 contains 16 residues. V lost 1 base to trimming and J lost 0 bases; unmatched junction nucleotides: 0. Germline CDR1 DFQATT, CDR2 SNEGSKA (reference sequence). The CDR3 nucleotides read TGCAGTGCTAGAGCTAGCGGGAGCTCTGGGGCCAACGTCCTGACTTTC. This sequence encodes CSARASGSSGANVLTF.

In this sample, this clonotype turned up a few times. CDR3 nucleotides: TGCAGTGCTAGAGAACCGGCCCACAATGAGCAGTTCTTC. It encodes CSAREPAHNEQFF. The gene calls are TRBV20-1 and TRBJ2-1; D is unclear. V lost 0 bases and J lost 5, with 8 bases in between. The CDR3 is 13 residues long. Germline assignment: CDR1 DFQATT and CDR2 SNEGSKA (reference sequence).

The V gene is TRBV7-8, the J gene TRBJ2-4; 8 positions agree with TRBD1. V was clipped by 2 bases and J by 12 bases; unmatched bases: 21. Germline values: CDR1 SGHVS, CDR2 FQNEAQ. This CDR3 is 18 amino acids long. The CDR3 loop reads CASSLYAPGRGLSLAQYF. DNA of the CDR3: TGTGCCAGCAGCTTATACGCCCCTGGCAGGGGGCTTTCTTTGGCTCAGTACTTC.

V and J are TRBV5-6 and TRBJ2-7; 8 nucleotides align to TRBD1. Germline V lookup: CDR1 SGHDT, CDR2 YYEEEE. J lost 4 bases, V lost 4 bases, and 22 bases had no gene match. This CDR3 spans 19 amino acids. The CDR3 sequence: CASSPNSDVTGVEVYEQYF. For the CDR3, the DNA is TGTGCCAGCAGCCCGAATTCCGACGTGACAGGGGTAGAGGTTTACGAGCAGTACTTC.

The table lists this clonotype with a few counts. The gene calls are TRBV4-3 and TRBJ2-1; D might be TRBD2 (7 bases). This CDR3 has 15 residues. CDR1 and CDR2 from the germline V gene are LGHNA and YSLEER. V shed 4 bases and J shed 5 bases, with 15 bases lying between them. As DNA, the CDR3 is TGCGCCAGCAGCCCAGCAAGGGGGGGGGACAATGAGCAGTTCTTC. It encodes CASSPARGGDNEQFF.

There are many counts of this clonotype. The chain couples TRBV29-1 to TRBJ2-1, with D possibly TRBD2 on 5 matching bases. The CDR3 sequence is 13 residues long. CDR1 is SQVTM and CDR2 is ANQGSEA in the germline V gene. V was shortened by 5 bases and J by 2 bases, with 10 bases between the two germline ends. DNA for the CDR3: TGCAGCGTTTGGGAGACCACCTACAATGAGCAGTTCTTC. Protein product: CSVWETTYNEQFF.

The sample holds many counts of this clonotype. This chain joins TRBV28 and TRBJ2-1, with 8 bases lining up with TRBD2. The germline V gene encodes CDR1 MDHEN and CDR2 SYDVKM. This CDR3 is 14 amino acids long. V trimming: 6 bases; J trimming: 4 bases; junction bases outside the gene matches: 5. The CDR3 protein is CASSQAGGYNEQFF. The DNA of the CDR3 is TGTGCCAGCAGCCAGGCGGGGGGTTACAATGAGCAGTTCTTC.

V is TRBV30 and J is TRBJ1-1; tentatively, D is TRBD1 (6 bases). V was pared by 2 bases and J by 5 bases, with 12 bases between. Germline V lookup: CDR1 GTSNPN, CDR2 SVGIG (reference sequence). The CDR3 is 13 residues long. The CDR3 DNA reads as TGTGCCTGGAGTTCAACAGGGCGGACTGAAGCTTTCTTT. Amino acids: CAWSSTGRTEAFF.

This clonotype was counted at least ten times. The chain combines TRBV24-1 with TRBJ2-7; D possibly uses TRBD1 or TRBD2 (5 bases each). Germline assignment: CDR1 KGHDR and CDR2 SFDVKD. The V end lost 4 bases, the J end lost 4 bases, and 16 bases lay between the germline ends. The CDR3 is 15 amino acids. The CDR3 region is CATSEPGTGQYEQYF. The CDR3 DNA is TGTGCCACCAGTGAGCCCGGGACCGGACAATACGAGCAGTACTTC.

J is TRBJ2-2 and V is TRBV3-1; TRBD1 matches at 10 bases. V lost 7 bases, J lost 4 bases, and 6 bases stayed unmatched. Germline CDR1 LGHDT, CDR2 YNNKEL (reference sequence). The CDR3 sequence is 15 residues long. The CDR3 region is CASKTGTGVTGELFF. CDR3 in DNA: TGTGCCAGCAAAACCGGGACAGGGGTCACCGGGGAGCTGTTTTTT.

The chain is built from TRBV11-2 and TRBJ1-6, with D unclear. This CDR3 is built from 12 residues. V lost 5 bases, J lost 6 bases, and 5 bases lay in between. From germline, CDR1 is SGHAT and CDR2 FQNNGV. The CDR3 is CASSPANSPLHF. CDR3 coding DNA: TGTGCCAGCAGCCCTGCTAATTCACCCCTCCACTTT.

In its sample, this clonotype was seen many times. The J gene is TRBJ1-1, the V gene TRBV14, with 10 bases identical to TRBD1. Germline loops: CDR1 SGHDN, CDR2 FVKESK. The CDR3 contains 16 residues. J gave up 11 bases and V 1 base, and 13 bases lay outside the gene matches. The DNA for the CDR3 is TGTGCCAGCAGCCAAGGCCGTTACGGGACAGGGGTGCGGGCTTTCTTT. This gives the protein CASSQGRYGTGVRAFF.

This clonotype has just a few counts. The chain uses TRBV11-2 and TRBJ2-3; 7 nucleotides match TRBD2. The V gene end was trimmed by 2 bases and the J gene end by 4 bases; junction bases not matched to a gene: 9. This CDR3 contains 16 residues. Looked up from germline, CDR1 is SGHAT and CDR2 is FQNNGV. The DNA of the CDR3 is TGTGCCAGCAGCTTATGGCTGGCGGGAGTATCAGATACGCAGTATTTT. The encoded protein is CASSLWLAGVSDTQYF.

Ten or more counts support this clonotype. This chain links TRBV11-2 with TRBJ2-1; D is uncertain. The germline V gene encodes CDR1 SGHAT and CDR2 FQNNGV. CDR3 length equals 14 residues. With 0 bases removed from V and 7 bases from J, the gap between germline ends came to 10 bases. The CDR3 is CASSLERLQNEQFF. The CDR3 bases are TGTGCCAGCAGCTTAGAAAGGCTGCAAAATGAGCAGTTCTTC.

This chain links TRBV20-1 with TRBJ2-1; tentative D call: TRBD2 (6 bases). Deletions cut 6 bases from V and 6 bases from J, with 18 bases between. There are 14 residues in the CDR3. The germline V gene has CDR1 DFQATT and CDR2 SNEGSKA (reference sequence). The CDR3 nucleotides read TGCAGTGCGTACACTAGGGTGGAGGGCAATGAGCAGTTCTTC. Translation: CSAYTRVEGNEQFF.

This chain links TRBV20-1 with TRBJ1-2; D not resolved. Per the germline V gene, CDR1 is DFQATT and CDR2 is SNEGSKA (reference sequence). CDR3 length: 15 residues. The ends were cut back, 1 base at V and 4 bases at J, with 16 bases in the middle. The CDR3 protein is CSARVPYGGGYGYTF. The DNA of the CDR3 is TGCAGTGCTAGAGTCCCCTATGGAGGTGGCTATGGCTACACCTTC.